The 28 T cell receptor beta chains below come from one sample, sequenced in a study of early T cells in non-severe SARS-CoV-2 infection. Each CDR3 protein is one row after TCRdb ran MiXCR on the 5' RACE reads. The sample shows under 35,000 distinct CDR3 sequences, roughly 5.2% of them seen only once. Specimen: whole blood. These receptors came from an adult who was a healthcare worker with PCR-confirmed SARS-CoV-2 infection or an uninfected control (not recorded which).

This clonotype appeared once. The rearrangement joins TRBV20-1 to TRBJ2-7; 9 nucleotides match TRBD1. CDR3 length equals 15 residues. The germline V gene encodes CDR1 DFQATT and CDR2 SNEGSKA (reference sequence). Trimming took 3 bases from V and 2 from J; bases not matched to a gene: 8. The CDR3 protein is CSASPRQGVAYEQYF. The CDR3 DNA reads TGCAGTGCTAGCCCCAGACAGGGGGTAGCCTACGAGCAGTACTTC.

This clonotype has a handful of counts. The gene calls are TRBV5-6 and TRBJ1-2; weak D call: TRBD1 (5 bases). Germline CDR1 is SGHDT and CDR2 is YYEEEE. CDR3 length: 16 residues. V shed 1 base and J shed 4 bases, with 17 bases lying between them. This chain's CDR3 is CASSLSGSGVFYGYTF. In DNA form, the CDR3 reads TGTGCCAGCAGCTTGTCAGGGTCGGGTGTTTTCTATGGCTACACCTTC.

The chain combines TRBV6-6 with TRBJ2-3; D might be TRBD2 (5 bases). From germline, CDR1 is MNHNY and CDR2 SVGAGI (reference sequence). The CDR3 totals 13 residues. The V gene lost 6 bases and the J gene lost 0 bases, with 7 bases spanning the gap. The CDR3 sequence: CASRWTSTDTQYF. The CDR3 DNA sequence: TGTGCCAGCAGATGGACTAGCACAGATACGCAGTATTTT.

This clonotype appeared many times. The gene calls are TRBV7-2 and TRBJ1-6; no clear D. This CDR3 region has 13 residues. Germline CDR1 is SGHTA and CDR2 is FQGNSA. V was trimmed by 5 bases and J by 7 bases, leaving 9 bases between them. Here the CDR3 reads CASSTRSNSPLHF. DNA for the CDR3: TGTGCCAGCAGCACCAGATCAAATTCACCCCTCCACTTT.

The V gene is TRBV6-2 or TRBV6-3, the J gene TRBJ2-1, with 15 bases that match TRBD2. Germline assignment: CDR1 MNHEY and CDR2 SVGEGT. The CDR3 has 19 residues. Germline trimming cut 6 bases from V and 1 base from J; bases unmatched to any gene: 10. This CDR3 reads CASRGLAGGPSESYNEQFF. CDR3 in DNA: TGTGCCAGCAGGGGACTAGCGGGGGGCCCCAGTGAATCCTACAATGAGCAGTTCTTC.

This clonotype was seen many times. The chain carries TRBV12-5 and TRBJ1-5; D is ambiguous. V was shortened by 7 bases and J by 5 bases, with 9 bases between the two germline ends. Germline CDR1 reads LGHNT; CDR2 reads FRNRAP. The CDR3 is 12 amino acids. DNA of the CDR3: TGTGCTAGTGCCAACCGGGATCAGCCCCAGCATTTT. This encodes CASANRDQPQHF.

The table lists this clonotype with many counts. The chain employs TRBV15 and TRBJ2-1; 10 positions match TRBD2. The CDR3 is 19 residues long. The germline V gene has CDR1 LNHNV and CDR2 YYDKDF (reference sequence). J gave up 6 bases and V 7 bases, and 21 bases lay outside the gene matches. DNA for the CDR3: TGTGCCACCACCCCCCATCGAGGGCTAGCGGGAGAGCGAGGCAATGAGCAGTTCTTC. It is translated as CATTPHRGLAGERGNEQFF.

Only a few counts were recorded for this clonotype. At one end, the junction sequence differs from germline, possibly due to a read error. CDR3 protein: CASNYRAQSEQYF. The CDR3 bases are TGTGCCAGCAATTACCGGGCCCAGAGCGAGCAGTACTTC. The rearrangement links TRBV6-2 or TRBV6-3 to TRBJ2-7, with D uncertain. Germline V gene sequence: CDR1 MNHEY, CDR2 SVGEGT. The CDR3 runs to 13 residues.

This clonotype was detected many times. This chain joins TRBV6-2 or TRBV6-3 and TRBJ1-4; D unresolved. Trimming took 5 bases from V and 2 from J, leaving 9 bases between them. Germline values: CDR1 MNHEY, CDR2 SVGEGT. This CDR3 spans 14 amino acids. Here the CDR3 reads CASSQWETNEKLFF. In DNA form, the CDR3 reads TGTGCCAGCAGTCAATGGGAGACTAATGAAAAACTGTTTTTT.

The genes are TRBV4-3 and TRBJ1-2; tentative D call: TRBD1 (6 bases). Germline V lookup: CDR1 LGHNA, CDR2 YSLEER. Between the trimmed V and J ends, which lost 0 bases and 5 bases, there was a span of 13 bases. The CDR3 is 15 amino acids. CDR3 nucleotide sequence: TGCGCCAGCAGCCAAGATGCAGGGGTCTATTATGGCTACACCTTC. Its translation: CASSQDAGVYYGYTF.

This clonotype has a count of ten or more. Compared with germline, one end of the junction differs, possibly owing to a read error. The chain links TRBV12-5 to TRBJ1-6; TRBD1 aligns across 10 bases. This CDR3 has 15 residues. Germline values: CDR1 LGHNT, CDR2 FRNRAP. The CDR3 region is CASGLGQGYNSPLHF. The CDR3 bases are TGTGCTAGTGGCTTGGGACAGGGGTATAATTCACCCCTCCACTTT.

Comment on this clonotype: The junction does not match germline at one end; this may be a read error. V usage is TRBV20-1 and J usage is TRBJ2-7, with TRBD2 identical over 7 bases. In germline, CDR1 is DFQATT, CDR2 SNEGSKA (reference sequence). CDR3 length equals 14 residues. In DNA form, the CDR3 reads TGCAGTGCGAGAGCCGGCGGGAGTGATTACGAGCAGTACTTC. This sequence encodes CSARAGGSDYEQYF.

This chain uses TRBV11-2 with TRBJ2-3; TRBD1 might be the D (6 bases). Per the germline V gene, CDR1 is SGHAT and CDR2 is FQNNGV. V lost 5 bases, J lost 6 bases, and 15 bases lay in between. The CDR3 totals 14 residues. CDR3 amino acids: CASSQRQAGDTQYF. The CDR3 DNA follows: TGTGCCAGCAGCCAACGACAGGCCGGGGATACGCAGTATTTT. Full variable domain (outside the CDR3, taken from reference TRBV11-2 and TRBJ2-3): EAGVAQSPRYKIIEKRQSVAFWCNPISGHATLYWYQQILGQGPKLLIQFQNNGVVDDSQLPKDRFSAERLKGVDSTLKIQPAKLEDSAVYLCASSQRQAGDTQYFGPGTRLTVL.

There are many counts of this clonotype. The CDR3 region is CASSARDGPYEQYF. The CDR3 bases are TGTGCCAGCAGCGCCCGGGACGGACCCTACGAGCAGTACTTC. The rearrangement joins TRBV6-6 to TRBJ2-7; the D call may be TRBD1 or TRBD2 (5 bases each). The germline V gene encodes CDR1 MNHNY and CDR2 SVGAGI (reference sequence). Trimming took off 6 bases at V and 2 bases at J, with 14 bases between the two ends. The length of the CDR3 is 14 residues.

This clonotype has just a few counts. The chain carries TRBV5-1 and TRBJ2-2; 9 nucleotides match TRBD1. V trimming: 9 bases; J trimming: 3 bases; junction bases outside the gene matches: 6. The CDR3 has 14 amino acids. Germline V gene lookup returns CDR1 SGHRS and CDR2 YFSETQ. CDR3 sequence: CATQGQGHTGELFF. The CDR3 DNA is TGCGCCACCCAGGGACAGGGACACACCGGGGAGCTGTTTTTT.

This clonotype was counted many times. V usage is TRBV7-2 and J usage is TRBJ2-1, with 10 nucleotides matching TRBD2. The CDR3 runs to 16 residues. The ends lost 1 base at V and 7 bases at J; junction bases unmatched: 7. Germline V gene sequence: CDR1 SGHTA, CDR2 FQGNSA. The CDR3 spells CASSLVGSSGRNEQFF. CDR3 nucleotide sequence: TGTGCCAGCAGCTTAGTGGGGTCTAGCGGGAGAAATGAGCAGTTCTTC.

This clonotype was counted many times. The chain recombines TRBV11-2 with TRBJ2-7; 9 positions match TRBD1. Germline trimming cut 5 bases from V and 5 bases from J; bases unmatched to any gene: 10. CDR3 length equals 15 residues. Germline CDR1 and CDR2: SGHAT and FQNNGV. CDR3 loop: CASSRPGTGSHEQYF. The CDR3 bases are TGTGCCAGCAGCCGCCCCGGGACAGGGTCCCACGAGCAGTACTTC.

This clonotype was counted at least ten times. CDR3 loop: CSARTWTDQETQYF. The CDR3 nucleotides are TGCAGTGCTAGGACTTGGACAGATCAAGAGACCCAGTACTTC. The chain couples TRBV20-1 to TRBJ2-5; D may be TRBD1 (6 bases). This CDR3 contains 14 residues. Trimming stripped 3 bases from V and 2 bases from J, with 13 bases between. Germline V CDR1 and CDR2: DFQATT, SNEGSKA (reference sequence).

For this clonotype: A much bigger clone sits one base away, suggesting this may be a read error. The chain links TRBV6-1 to TRBJ2-1, with no clear D. Trimming shortened V by 7 bases and J by 6 bases, and 13 bases separated the two germline ends. This CDR3 has 13 residues. Germline lookup yields CDR1 MNHNS and CDR2 SASEGT. CDR3 sequence reads: CASTLSVFNEQFF. The CDR3, as DNA: TGTGCCAGCACTTTGTCCGTCTTCAATGAGCAGTTCTTC.

The V gene is TRBV6-5, the J gene TRBJ2-7; 11 bases map to TRBD2. The germline CDR1 and CDR2 sequences are MNHEY and SVGAGI. The ends lost 0 bases at V and 6 bases at J; junction bases unmatched: 4. The CDR3 covers 15 residues. The CDR3 loop is CASSYSLAGASEQYF. DNA for the CDR3: TGTGCCAGCAGTTACTCACTAGCGGGAGCAAGCGAGCAGTACTTC.

In this sample, this clonotype turned up many times. The chain links TRBV7-2 to TRBJ2-3; D possibly corresponds to TRBD2 (5 bases). Germline V gene lookup returns CDR1 SGHTA and CDR2 FQGNSA. Between the trimmed V and J ends, which lost 5 bases and 4 bases, there was a span of 16 bases. The CDR3 contains 15 residues. The CDR3 DNA reads as TGTGCCAGCAGCCGGACCAGTACTAGTCCAGATACGCAGTATTTT. It codes for CASSRTSTSPDTQYF.

In its sample, this clonotype was seen many times. V gene TRBV7-2 combines with J gene TRBJ2-7; TRBD2 might be the D (5 bases). This CDR3 is built from 13 residues. Germline V gives CDR1 SGHTA, CDR2 FQGNSA. V was clipped by 1 base and J by 7 bases, with 11 bases between them. This chain's CDR3 is CASSLVEGREQYF. In DNA form, the CDR3 reads TGTGCCAGCAGCTTAGTTGAGGGCCGAGAGCAGTACTTC.

This clonotype was detected many times. This sequence joins TRBV3-1 and TRBJ2-1; 10 nucleotides align to TRBD2. V was pared by 1 base and J by 0 bases, with 6 bases of the junction left unmatched. CDR1 LGHDT and CDR2 YNNKEL come from the germline V gene (reference sequence). CDR3 length equals 18 residues. CDR3 sequence: CASSQAIAGGHSYNEQFF. DNA of the CDR3: TGTGCCAGCAGCCAAGCGATAGCGGGGGGTCACTCCTACAATGAGCAGTTCTTC.

V gene TRBV5-1 combines with J gene TRBJ2-7; D assignment may be TRBD1 or TRBD2 (5 bases each). The V and J ends lost 2 bases and 1 base respectively, with 13 bases between them. This CDR3 region has 15 residues. The V gene's germline CDR1 is SGHRS and CDR2 YFSETQ. The CDR3 nucleotides are TGCGCCAGCAGCTTAGGGGCCGGAGGATCCTACGAGCAGTACTTC. Its protein is CASSLGAGGSYEQYF.

This clonotype has a count of ten or more. The chain uses TRBV9 and TRBJ2-1; no clear D gene. The CDR3 consists of 15 residues. Per germline, CDR1 SGDLS and CDR2 YYNGEE. V was clipped by 0 bases and J by 2 bases, with 9 bases between them. The CDR3 protein is CASSVDSQTYNEQFF. DNA for the CDR3: TGTGCCAGCAGCGTAGATTCCCAGACCTACAATGAGCAGTTCTTC.

This clonotype was counted between two and nine times. J is TRBJ2-7 and V is TRBV15; D may correspond to TRBD1 or TRBD2 (6 bases each). V dropped 0 bases and J dropped 5 bases, with 17 bases sitting between them. CDR1 LNHNV and CDR2 YYDKDF come from the germline V gene (reference sequence). The CDR3 has 16 amino acids. The DNA of the CDR3 is TGTGCCACCAGCAGAGATGGGTTCGGGGGCTACAACGAGCAGTACTTC. This translates into CATSRDGFGGYNEQYF. The whole variable domain, remainder taken from reference TRBV15 and TRBJ2-7, is DAMVIQNPRYQVTQFGKPVTLSCSQTLNHNVMYWYQQKSSQAPKLLFHYYDKDFNNEADTPDNFQSRRPNTSFCFLDIRSPGLGDTAMYLCATSRDGFGGYNEQYFGPGTRLTVT.

This clonotype was detected many times. The chain couples TRBV28 to TRBJ1-1; the match to TRBD1 covers 12 bases. The CDR3 contains 15 residues. V was clipped by 4 bases and J by 6 bases; unmatched bases: 6. Germline CDR1 and CDR2: MDHEN and SYDVKM. This CDR3 reads CASSSGTGGTAEAFF. CDR3 nucleotide sequence: TGTGCCAGCAGTTCCGGGACAGGGGGCACCGCTGAAGCTTTCTTT.

Ten or more counts support this clonotype. The rearrangement links TRBV30 to TRBJ2-4; possible D gene TRBD1, 6 bases. CDR3 length: 12 amino acids. CDR1 and CDR2 from the germline V gene are GTSNPN and SVGIG (reference sequence). V was pared by 8 bases and J by 6 bases, with 14 bases between. The CDR3: CAGSGQRNIQYF. DNA of the CDR3: TGTGCCGGGTCTGGACAGCGAAACATTCAGTACTTC.